Below are 4 T cell receptor beta chains sequenced from a single sample in a study of memory CD8 T cells in hepatitis C reinfection. Data came from immunoSEQ multiplex PCR; TCRdb stores just in-frame clones and leaves some out. In the table there are approximately 51,000 clones, 85% to 90% of which are singletons. Documented time point: pre-reinfection, 55 to 20 weeks before reinfection detection. No in vitro expansion preceded TCR sequencing of the sorted cells. Sequenced material: naive CD8+ T cells sorted from blood. All receptors derive from a man between 18 and 35 years old with hepatitis C virus infection.

The chain has TRBV7-2 and TRBJ2-5, with TRBD2 matching over 12 bases. The V segment lost 5 bases and the J segment 3 bases; nucleotides outside the gene matches: 1. This CDR3 contains 14 residues. CDR1 and CDR2 from the germline V gene are SGHTA and FQGNSA. The CDR3 coding sequence is TGTGCCAGCAGCAGGACTAGCGGGGAAGAGACCCAGTACTTC. It yields the protein CASSRTSGEETQYF.

The V call is TRBV27, the J call TRBJ1-2, with 7 bases matching TRBD1. After removal of 6 bases from V and 7 bases from J, the junction contained 11 bases not matched to a gene. Germline V gene lookup returns CDR1 MNHEY and CDR2 SMNVEV (reference sequence). The CDR3 loop spans 14 amino acids. CDR3 protein: CASRAGDRRGGYTF. The CDR3 DNA follows: TGTGCCAGCAGGGCTGGGGACAGACGGGGTGGCTACACCTTC.

This chain links TRBV27 with TRBJ2-6, with D possibly being TRBD2 (5 bases). The CDR3 runs to 14 residues. The V gene's germline CDR1 is MNHEY and CDR2 SMNVEV (reference sequence). V gave up 2 bases and J gave up 9 bases, with 11 bases separating them. The CDR3 coding sequence is TGTGCCAGCAGTTTAAGACTACCACTCAACGTCCTGACTTTC. Encoded protein: CASSLRLPLNVLTF.

J is TRBJ2-1 and V is TRBV27; 7 bases fit TRBD1. CDR3 length equals 13 residues. The germline V gene encodes CDR1 MNHEY and CDR2 SMNVEV (reference sequence). Trimming cost V 8 bases and J 9 bases; bases outside gene matches: 10. CDR3 sequence reads: CASRTGHPTEQFF. The CDR3 region has the DNA TGTGCCAGCCGGACAGGCCACCCCACTGAGCAGTTCTTC.